These 28 T cell receptor beta chains originate from one sample sequenced in a study of blood T cell repertoires in COVID-19. Assay: immunoSEQ multiplex PCR; the TCRdb copy retains only in-frame clones and omits some. The profile covers approximately 300,000 clones, with more than 80% appearing a single time and under 7% taken by the ten largest. The sequencing input was peripheral blood. The receptors stem from a woman between 25 and 40 years old with COVID-19, enrolled during active disease.

This chain links TRBV2 with TRBJ2-7; D is unclear. The CDR3 runs to 13 residues. Trimming took 8 bases from V and 7 from J, leaving 18 bases between them. The germline V gene has CDR1 SNHLY and CDR2 FYNNEI. The CDR3 DNA sequence: TGTGCCAGCGATGAGACTGGCGTCCTTGAGCAGTACTTC. It yields the protein CASDETGVLEQYF. The full variable domain, in which reference TRBV2 and TRBJ2-7 provide the parts outside the CDR3, is EPEVTQTPSHQVTQMGQEVILRCVPISNHLYFYWYRQILGQKVEFLVSFYNNEISEKSEIFDDQFSVERPDGSNFTLKIRSTKLEDSAMYFCASDETGVLEQYFGPGTRLTVT.

The chain carries TRBV11-3 and TRBJ2-1; TRBD2 matches 13 bases. Germline lookup yields CDR1 SGHNT and CDR2 YENEEA. The length of the CDR3 is 15 residues. Trimming at V came to 5 bases and at J to 12 bases, leaving 10 bases not matched to a gene. DNA for the CDR3: TGTGCCAGCAGCGAGGGGGGACTAGCGGGACGAGGGCAGTTCTTC. This gives the protein CASSEGGLAGRGQFF.

The chain is built from TRBV25-1 and TRBJ1-1; 9 bases are a match to TRBD1. The germline V gene has CDR1 MGHDK and CDR2 SYGVNS. The CDR3 extends over 16 amino acids. The ends lost 4 bases at V and 3 bases at J; junction bases unmatched: 9. CDR3 nucleotides: TGTGCCAGCAGTGTCGTCGGGACAGGGTGGGACACTGAAGCTTTCTTT. It codes for CASSVVGTGWDTEAFF.

As for this clone: Other DNA variants within this sample encode the same CDR3. The rearrangement links TRBV30 to TRBJ1-5; 10 bases are shared with TRBD1. The CDR3 has 15 amino acids. The germline gives CDR1 GTSNPN, CDR2 SVGIG (reference sequence). With 3 bases clipped from V and 0 bases from J, the junction kept 2 bases outside the gene matches. CDR3 coding DNA: TGTGCCTGGAGCCGGGACAGGGGTAGCAATCAGCCCCAGCATTTT. Translated: CAWSRDRGSNQPQHF.

This chain joins TRBV5-5 and TRBJ2-2; maybe TRBD2 (6 bases). Germline V gene sequence: CDR1 SGHKS, CDR2 YYEKEE (reference sequence). The V end lost 3 bases, the J end lost 6 bases, and 15 bases lay between the germline ends. There are 15 residues in the CDR3. The CDR3 DNA sequence: TGTGCCAGCAGCTATAGTGTCGGGAGCGCCGGGGAGCTGTTTTTT. Its protein is CASSYSVGSAGELFF.

This clone was detected once. The CDR3 loop is CASREGSDTQYF. The CDR3, as DNA: TGTGCCAGCAGGGAGGGATCAGATACGCAGTATTTT. The chain joins TRBV2 to TRBJ2-3; perhaps TRBD2 as D (6 bases). Germline V gene lookup returns CDR1 SNHLY and CDR2 FYNNEI. Trimming left V 6 bases short and J 4 bases short, with 8 bases between. The CDR3 loop spans 12 amino acids.

The rearrangement links TRBV10-1 to TRBJ1-1, with D maybe TRBD1 (5 bases). The CDR3 consists of 13 residues. Deletions cut 5 bases from V and 3 bases from J, with 10 bases between. CDR1 and CDR2 (germline): WNHNN, SYGVQD (reference sequence). CDR3 coding DNA: TGCGCCAGCAGTCCCCAGGGTTACACTGAAGCTTTCTTT. Protein product: CASSPQGYTEAFF.

This clone was counted a single time. The chain is built from TRBV4-1 and TRBJ2-7; TRBD1 matches 9 bases. V gave up 2 bases and J gave up 5 bases; unmatched junction bases: 4. Germline assignment: CDR1 MGHRA and CDR2 YSYEKL. The length of the CDR3 is 14 residues. CDR3 coding DNA: TGCGCCAGCAGCCAAACCGGGACAGGGAACGAGCAGTACTTC. Translation gives CASSQTGTGNEQYF.

The chain combines TRBV7-9 with TRBJ2-7; 10 bases fit TRBD1. The CDR3 sequence is 15 residues long. CDR1 is SEHNR and CDR2 is FQNEAQ in the germline V gene (reference sequence). Trimming took 3 bases from V and 5 from J; bases not matched to a gene: 7. The CDR3 loop is CASSFLGTGDHEQYF. For the CDR3, the DNA is TGTGCCAGCAGCTTTCTCGGGACAGGGGACCACGAGCAGTACTTC.

The chain combines TRBV7-2 with TRBJ1-4; 9 bases are a match to TRBD1. Germline loops: CDR1 SGHTA, CDR2 FQGNSA. CDR3 length: 14 residues. The junction had 5 bases not matched to a gene; V was cut back by 5 bases and J by 7 bases. The CDR3 region is CASSEQGAGEKLFF. CDR3 bases: TGTGCCAGCAGCGAACAGGGGGCCGGTGAAAAACTGTTTTTT.

This sequence joins TRBV2 and TRBJ2-7; D not certain. V shed 6 bases and J shed 0 bases, with 6 bases lying between them. The CDR3 spans 12 residues. Per the germline V gene, CDR1 is SNHLY and CDR2 is FYNNEI. CDR3 sequence (DNA): TGTGCCAGCAGGGCCAGCTCCTACGAGCAGTACTTC. Translating gives CASRASSYEQYF.

This chain links TRBV7-2 with TRBJ2-1; no firm D call. The CDR3 runs to 14 residues. Trimming shortened V by 6 bases and J by 5 bases, and 14 bases separated the two germline ends. Germline V lookup: CDR1 SGHTA, CDR2 FQGNSA. This chain's CDR3 is CASRTGSAHNEQFF. The DNA for the CDR3 is TGTGCCAGCAGAACCGGCAGCGCGCACAATGAGCAGTTCTTC.

V gene TRBV2 combines with J gene TRBJ2-1; 8 bases match TRBD2. The CDR3 runs to 18 residues. With V trimmed by 1 base and J by 4 bases, 12 bases remained unmatched. Germline CDR1 reads SNHLY; CDR2 reads FYNNEI. In DNA form, the CDR3 reads TGTGCCAGCAGTGAAGGGCTAGCGGGCTATCTCGCTTACAATGAGCAGTTCTTC. Encoded protein: CASSEGLAGYLAYNEQFF.

CDR3 sequence reads: CASGREGSYTF. As DNA, the CDR3 is TGTGCCAGCGGGAGGGAGGGGAGCTACACCTTC. The chain employs TRBV28 and TRBJ1-2, with D possibly matching TRBD1 (5 bases). This CDR3 spans 11 amino acids. Trimming took off 8 bases at V and 9 bases at J, with 13 bases between the two ends. CDR1 is MDHEN and CDR2 is SYDVKM in the germline V gene.

The chain employs TRBV7-2 and TRBJ1-2, with 9 bases fitting TRBD1. This CDR3 has 12 amino acids. V lost 5 bases, J lost 8 bases, and 3 bases stayed unmatched. Germline loops: CDR1 SGHTA, CDR2 FQGNSA. CDR3 nucleotides: TGTGCCAGCAGCCGGACAGGGGAGGGCTACACCTTC. This encodes CASSRTGEGYTF. Full variable domain (outside the CDR3, taken from reference TRBV7-2 and TRBJ1-2): GAGVSQSPSNKVTEKGKDVELRCDPISGHTALYWYRQSLGQGLEFLIYFQGNSAPDKSGLPSDRFSAERTGGSVSTLTIQRTQQEDSAVYLCASSRTGEGYTFGSGTRLTVV.

The V call is TRBV5-1, the J call TRBJ1-1; tentatively, D is TRBD1 (5 bases). Per germline, CDR1 SGHRS and CDR2 YFSETQ. Trimming removed 4 bases at V and 5 bases at J, with 18 bases between. This CDR3 is built from 15 residues. CDR3 DNA: TGCGCCAGCAGCCGAAAGGTGGGGCAAGATACTGAAGCTTTCTTT. Translation gives CASSRKVGQDTEAFF.

As regards this clone: An end of the junction does not agree with germline; a read error may underlie this. The gene calls are TRBV5-1 and TRBJ2-1; TRBD2 matches 8 bases. Germline V gives CDR1 SGHRS, CDR2 YFSETQ. This CDR3 is built from 15 residues. The CDR3 nucleotides read TGCGCCAGCAGTTTGGCGGGAGGAGGATACAATGAGCAGTTCTTC. Protein product: CASSLAGGGYNEQFF.

V and J are TRBV18 and TRBJ1-2; 8 bases fit TRBD1. The CDR3 is made up of 14 amino acids. V shed 6 bases and J 8 bases; nucleotides not matched to a gene: 11. Per the germline V gene, CDR1 is KGHSH and CDR2 is LQKENI. The CDR3 sequence: CASSPGQGGLGYTF. The CDR3 DNA reads as TGTGCCAGCTCTCCTGGACAGGGAGGGCTAGGCTACACCTTC. The full variable domain, its missing parts supplied by reference TRBV18 and TRBJ1-2, is NAGVMQNPRHLVRRRGQEARLRCSPMKGHSHVYWYRQLPEEGLKFMVYLQKENIIDESGMPKERFSAEFPKEGPSILRIQQVVRGDSAAYFCASSPGQGGLGYTFGSGTRLTVV.

This clone was seen just once. The rearrangement joins TRBV2 to TRBJ2-2; D perhaps matches TRBD2 (6 bases). CDR1 SNHLY and CDR2 FYNNEI come from the germline V gene. This CDR3 has 16 amino acids. The germline V and J ends were trimmed by 6 bases and 4 bases, with 18 bases remaining between them. CDR3 nucleotide sequence: TGTGCCAGCAGAACACAGCGGGTATGTGGCACCGGGGAGCTGTTTTTT. This sequence encodes CASRTQRVCGTGELFF.

J is TRBJ2-1 and V is TRBV5-5, with 10 bases lining up with TRBD1. Germline V gene lookup returns CDR1 SGHKS and CDR2 YYEKEE (reference sequence). The CDR3 covers 15 residues. V lost 4 bases to trimming and J lost 2 bases; unmatched junction nucleotides: 3. CDR3 sequence reads: CASSIGTGAYNEQFF. CDR3 sequence (DNA): TGTGCCAGCAGCATCGGGACAGGGGCCTACAATGAGCAGTTCTTC. Combining the CDR3 with reference TRBV5-5 and TRBJ2-1 gives the whole variable domain DAGVTQSPTHLIKTRGQQVTLRCSPISGHKSVSWYQQVLGQGPQFIFQYYEKEERGRGNFPDRFSARQFPNYSSELNVNALLLGDSALYLCASSIGTGAYNEQFFGPGTRLTVL.

The chain uses TRBV3-1 (or the pseudogene TRBV3-2) and TRBJ2-3; 9 positions match TRBD2. J was trimmed by 2 bases and V by 4 bases; bases with no gene match: 7. From germline, CDR1 is LGHDT and CDR2 YNNKEL (reference sequence). This CDR3 spans 16 amino acids. As DNA, the CDR3 is TGTGCCAGCAGCCCGGGGACTAGCCGCTACACAGATACGCAGTATTTT. It codes for CASSPGTSRYTDTQYF.

The chain couples TRBV7-9 to TRBJ2-3; D call uncertain. Germline values: CDR1 SEHNR, CDR2 FQNEAQ (reference sequence). CDR3 length equals 12 residues. Trimming removed 1 base at V and 4 bases at J, with 3 bases between. The CDR3 DNA follows: TGTGCCAGCAGCTTAGGAGCAGATACGCAGTATTTT. Its translation: CASSLGADTQYF.

Note on this clone: The same CDR3 arises from other DNA sequences in this sample as well. The chain links TRBV2 to TRBJ1-2; unclear D gene. Trimming cost V 1 base and J 2 bases, with 5 bases left between them. Germline V CDR1 and CDR2: SNHLY, FYNNEI. This CDR3 has 13 amino acids. The CDR3 loop reads CASSEGSNYGYTF. The CDR3 nucleotides are TGTGCCAGCAGTGAAGGGAGCAACTATGGCTACACCTTC.

Comment on this clone: Other DNA sequences in the sample encode the same CDR3. The chain has TRBV2 and TRBJ2-7, with D hard to call. Trimming took off 3 bases at V and 3 bases at J, with 6 bases between the two ends. The CDR3 spans 12 residues. Germline V gene lookup returns CDR1 SNHLY and CDR2 FYNNEI. Written as DNA, the CDR3 is TGTGCCAGCAGTGAGTCCAGCTACGAGCAGTACTTC. Translation gives CASSESSYEQYF.

This clone was observed a single time. The V gene is TRBV4-1, the J gene TRBJ2-7; D might be TRBD2 (6 bases). This CDR3 contains 17 residues. In germline, CDR1 is MGHRA, CDR2 YSYEKL. Trimming pared 1 base from V and 0 bases from J, leaving 16 bases between. The CDR3 region is CASSQAPQGLSSYEQYF. The CDR3 nucleotides are TGCGCCAGCAGCCAAGCTCCGCAGGGACTTTCCTCCTACGAGCAGTACTTC.

Here the CDR3 DNA reads TGTGCCAGTAGTATCCGGACAGTTCTCTCTGGGGCCAACGTCCTGACTTTC. Residues: CASSIRTVLSGANVLTF. The chain carries TRBV19 and TRBJ2-6; possible D gene TRBD1, 6 bases. The CDR3 contains 17 residues. The germline CDR1 and CDR2 sequences are LNHDA and SQIVND (reference sequence). V lost 3 bases, J lost 0 bases, and 12 bases lay in between.

This clone was counted between two and nine times. The chain joins TRBV7-9 to TRBJ2-2; 10 nucleotides agree with TRBD2. There are 17 residues in the CDR3. Germline CDR1 is SEHNR and CDR2 is FQNEAQ (reference sequence). V was pared by 4 bases and J by 4 bases, with 9 bases of the junction left unmatched. The CDR3 coding sequence is TGTGCCAGCAGCTCCCCCCGCGGGACTAGCGTCACCGGGGAGCTGTTTTTT. Protein sequence: CASSSPRGTSVTGELFF.

The CDR3 coding sequence is TGCGCCAGCAGTCCCGGGACTAGCCTTGAGCAGTTCTTC. Amino acids: CASSPGTSLEQFF. The V call is TRBV10-2, the J call TRBJ2-1; 9 positions match TRBD2. The junction had 5 bases not matched to a gene; V was cut back by 5 bases and J by 9 bases. This CDR3 spans 13 amino acids. Germline V gene data show CDR1 as WSHSY and CDR2 as SAAADI.